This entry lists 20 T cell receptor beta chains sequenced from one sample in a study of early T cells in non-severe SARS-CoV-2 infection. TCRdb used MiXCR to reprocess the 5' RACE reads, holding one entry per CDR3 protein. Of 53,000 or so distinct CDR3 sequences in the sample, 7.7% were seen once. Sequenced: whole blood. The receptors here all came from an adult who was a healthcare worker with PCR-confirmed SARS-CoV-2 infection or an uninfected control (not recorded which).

CDR3 residues: CASSPEFGQLGRSYEQYF. The CDR3 region has the DNA TGTGCCAGCAGCCCAGAATTCGGGCAGCTAGGCCGCTCCTACGAGCAGTACTTC. The V call is TRBV3-1, the J call TRBJ2-7; no reliable D call. Trimming took 4 bases from V and 0 from J, leaving 22 bases between them. This CDR3 region has 18 residues. CDR1 and CDR2 (germline): LGHDT, YNNKEL (reference sequence).

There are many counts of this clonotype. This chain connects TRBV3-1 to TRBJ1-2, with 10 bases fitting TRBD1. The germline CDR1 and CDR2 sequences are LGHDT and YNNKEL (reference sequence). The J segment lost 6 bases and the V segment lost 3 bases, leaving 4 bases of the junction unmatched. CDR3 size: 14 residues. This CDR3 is CASSHTGTGDGYTF. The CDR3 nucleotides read TGTGCCAGCAGCCACACCGGGACAGGGGATGGCTACACCTTC.

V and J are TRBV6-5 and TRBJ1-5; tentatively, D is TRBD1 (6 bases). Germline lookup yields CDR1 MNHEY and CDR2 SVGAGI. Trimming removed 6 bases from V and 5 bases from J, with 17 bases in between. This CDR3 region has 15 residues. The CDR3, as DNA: TGTGCCAGCAGCAAAATACGGGACATCTATCAGCCCCAGCATTTT. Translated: CASSKIRDIYQPQHF.

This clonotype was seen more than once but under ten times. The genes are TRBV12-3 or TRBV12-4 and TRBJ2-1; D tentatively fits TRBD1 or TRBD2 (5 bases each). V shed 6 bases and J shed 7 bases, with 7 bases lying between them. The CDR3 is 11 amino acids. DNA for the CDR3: TGTGCCAGCAGCAGGGAGAATGAGCAGTTCTTC. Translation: CASSRENEQFF.

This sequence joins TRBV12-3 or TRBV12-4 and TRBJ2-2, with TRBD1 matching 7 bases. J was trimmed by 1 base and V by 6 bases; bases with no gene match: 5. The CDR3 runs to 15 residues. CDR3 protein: CASRVTGRNTGELFF. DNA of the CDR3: TGTGCCAGCAGGGTGACAGGGAGGAACACCGGGGAGCTGTTTTTT.

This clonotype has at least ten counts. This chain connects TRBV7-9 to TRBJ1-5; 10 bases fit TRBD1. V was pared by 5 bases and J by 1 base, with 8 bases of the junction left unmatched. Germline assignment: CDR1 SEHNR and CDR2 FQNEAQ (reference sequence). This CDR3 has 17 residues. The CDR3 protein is CASSMTGTGVSNQPQHF. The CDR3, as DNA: TGTGCCAGCAGCATGACCGGGACAGGGGTGAGCAATCAGCCCCAGCATTTT.

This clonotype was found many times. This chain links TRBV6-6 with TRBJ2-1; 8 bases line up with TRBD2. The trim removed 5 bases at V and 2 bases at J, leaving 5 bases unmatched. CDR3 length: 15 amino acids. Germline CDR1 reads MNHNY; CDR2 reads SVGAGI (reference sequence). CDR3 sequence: CASSRTSGPYNEQFF. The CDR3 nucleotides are TGTGCCAGCAGTCGAACTAGCGGCCCCTACAATGAGCAGTTCTTC.

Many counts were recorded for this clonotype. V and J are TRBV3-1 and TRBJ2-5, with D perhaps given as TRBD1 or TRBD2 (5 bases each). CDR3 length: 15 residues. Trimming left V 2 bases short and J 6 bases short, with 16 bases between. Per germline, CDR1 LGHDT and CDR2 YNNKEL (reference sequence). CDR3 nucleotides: TGTGCCAGCAGCCAATGGGACCTCCCCGGGAAGACCCAGTACTTC. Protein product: CASSQWDLPGKTQYF.

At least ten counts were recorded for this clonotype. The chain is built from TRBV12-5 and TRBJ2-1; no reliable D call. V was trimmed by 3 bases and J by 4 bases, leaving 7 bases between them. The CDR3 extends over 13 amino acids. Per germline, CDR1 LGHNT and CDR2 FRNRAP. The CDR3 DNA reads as TGTGCTAGTGGTTTTGAATCTTACAATGAGCAGTTCTTC. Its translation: CASGFESYNEQFF.

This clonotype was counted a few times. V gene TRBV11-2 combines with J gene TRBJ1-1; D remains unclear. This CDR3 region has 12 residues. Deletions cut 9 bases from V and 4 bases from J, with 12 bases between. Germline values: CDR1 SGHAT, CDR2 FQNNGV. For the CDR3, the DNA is TGTGCCAGTTCGGGTTGGGGCACTGAAGCTTTCTTT. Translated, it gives CASSGWGTEAFF.

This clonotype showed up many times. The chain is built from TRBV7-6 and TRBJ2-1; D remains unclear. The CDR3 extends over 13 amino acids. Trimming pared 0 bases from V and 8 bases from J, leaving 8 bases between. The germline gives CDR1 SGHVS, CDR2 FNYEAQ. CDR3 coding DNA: TGTGCCAGCAGCTTAGCTAAGGGTTATGAGCAGTTCTTC. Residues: CASSLAKGYEQFF.

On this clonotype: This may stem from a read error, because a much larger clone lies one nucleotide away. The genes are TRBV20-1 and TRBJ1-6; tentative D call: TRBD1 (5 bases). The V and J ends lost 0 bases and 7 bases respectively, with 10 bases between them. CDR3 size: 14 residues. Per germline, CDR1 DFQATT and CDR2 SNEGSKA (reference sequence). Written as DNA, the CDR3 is TGCAGTGCTAGAGATGCAGGGACGAATTCACCCCTCCACTTT. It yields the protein CSARDAGTNSPLHF.

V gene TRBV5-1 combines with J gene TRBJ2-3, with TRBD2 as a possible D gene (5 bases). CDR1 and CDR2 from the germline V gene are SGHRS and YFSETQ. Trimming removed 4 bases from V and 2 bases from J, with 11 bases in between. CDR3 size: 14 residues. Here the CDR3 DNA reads TGCGCCAGCAGCCCGGACGGACTCACAGATACGCAGTATTTT. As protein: CASSPDGLTDTQYF.

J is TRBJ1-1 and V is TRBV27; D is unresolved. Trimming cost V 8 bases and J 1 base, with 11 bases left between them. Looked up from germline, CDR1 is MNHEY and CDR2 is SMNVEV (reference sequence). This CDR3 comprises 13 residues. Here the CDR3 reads CASGYFTNTEAFF. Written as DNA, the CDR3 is TGTGCCAGCGGGTATTTTACGAACACTGAAGCTTTCTTT.

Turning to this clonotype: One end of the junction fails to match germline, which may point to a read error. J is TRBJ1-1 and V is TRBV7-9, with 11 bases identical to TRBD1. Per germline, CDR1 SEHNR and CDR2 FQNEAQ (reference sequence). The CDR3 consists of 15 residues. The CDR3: CASSARTGGGTEAFF. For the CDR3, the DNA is TGTGCCAGCAGTGCCCGGACAGGGGGCGGCACTGAAGCTTTTTTT.

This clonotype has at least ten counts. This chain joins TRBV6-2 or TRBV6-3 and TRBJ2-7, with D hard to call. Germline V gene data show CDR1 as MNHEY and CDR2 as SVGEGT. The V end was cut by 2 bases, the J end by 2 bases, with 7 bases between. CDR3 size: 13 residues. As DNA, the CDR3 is TGTGCCAGCAGTTACCAGGAAACCTACGAGCAGTACTTC. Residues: CASSYQETYEQYF.

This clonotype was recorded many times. In DNA, the CDR3 is TGTGCCAGCAGTTTAGGGGTTGGGAATTCACCCCTCCACTTT. Protein: CASSLGVGNSPLHF. The genes are TRBV12-3 or TRBV12-4 and TRBJ1-6, with D uncertain. CDR3 size: 14 residues. The V end was cut by 1 base, the J end by 7 bases, with 8 bases between.

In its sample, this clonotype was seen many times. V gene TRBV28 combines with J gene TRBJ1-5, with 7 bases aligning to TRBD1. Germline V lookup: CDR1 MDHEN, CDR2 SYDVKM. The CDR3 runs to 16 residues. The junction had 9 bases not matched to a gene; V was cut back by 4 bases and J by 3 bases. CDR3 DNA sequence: TGTGCCAGCAGTTCTCCCGGGACAGCGCCCAATCAGCCCCAGCATTTT. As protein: CASSSPGTAPNQPQHF.

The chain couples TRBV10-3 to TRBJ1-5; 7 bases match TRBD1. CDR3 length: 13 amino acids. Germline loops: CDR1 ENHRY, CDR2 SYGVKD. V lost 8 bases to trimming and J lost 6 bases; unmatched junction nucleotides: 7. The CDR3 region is CAIRDSQGQPQHF. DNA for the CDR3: TGTGCCATCCGGGACAGTCAGGGTCAGCCCCAGCATTTT.

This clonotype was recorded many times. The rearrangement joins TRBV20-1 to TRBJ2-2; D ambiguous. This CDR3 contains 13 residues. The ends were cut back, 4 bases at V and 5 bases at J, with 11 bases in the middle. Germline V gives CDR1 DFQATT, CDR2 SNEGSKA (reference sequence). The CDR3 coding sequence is TGCAGTGCTACTAAGGGTGGGACCGGGGAGCTGTTTTTT. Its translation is CSATKGGTGELFF.